The clone carrying this T cell receptor (beta chain) showed up just a few times. Its target is unknown. This sample is drawn from a study of vaccination effects on CD4 cells after COVID-19. Study-level background: Each participant was administered two doses of either the BNT162b2 or the mRNA-1273 vaccine. The study, taken as a whole, reports: Few convalescent patients and no early post-infection timepoints were included in the study.

Pools of viral peptides were used by the ViraFEST assay to expand antigen-specific CD4+ T cells ahead of sequencing. Subsequent to approximately 11 days of culture, CD4+ T cells were isolated. Nobody among the vaccine recipients had prior SARS-CoV-2 infection (nucleocapsid antibodies were negative). The culture medium for 1.5 million to 2.5 million PBMC per well included roughly 9.2 IU/ml IL-2 and about 10 ug/ml peptides. V lost 3 bases and J lost 2, with 16 bases in between. The CDR3 loop spans 16 amino acids. Germline V gene lookup returns CDR1 ENHRY and CDR2 SYGVKD. Measured with immunoSEQ multiplex PCR; TCRdb has only the in-frame clones, and not every one. This sample yields tens of thousands of clones, of which roughly 76% are seen a single time; 2.5% to 3% belongs to the top ten.

V and J are TRBV10-3 and TRBJ1-1, with D unresolved. The source was CD4+ T cells from PBMCs cultured with HCoV-NL63 spike peptides, collected before COVID-19 vaccination. The sequence was collected from a human donor who received a COVID-19 vaccine. The CDR3: CAISDRSKNRNTEAFF. CDR3 DNA sequence: TGTGCCATCAGTGACAGGTCAAAGAACCGTAACACTGAAGCTTTCTTT.